The TCR beta chain under discussion was sequenced for a study of T cell clones after liver transplantation. Per germline, CDR1 MNHNS and CDR2 SASEGT. The CDR3 is 15 amino acids. V lost 6 bases, J lost 0 bases, and 12 bases lay in between. The repertoire was sequenced with immunoSEQ multiplex PCR; TCRdb's copy has only in-frame clones and lacks some. This sample has 50,000 or so clones, with over 65% found just once. J is TRBJ1-3 and V is TRBV6-1; weak D call: TRBD1 (5 bases). This clonotype was sampled from a human patient who received a liver transplant. Certain T cells may be donor cells from the graft. Material: CD4+ T cells from blood, obtained approximately 54 months after liver transplant. The CDR3 coding sequence is TGTGCCAGCAGGGTAGGACATTTCTCTGGAAACACCATATATTTT. Residues: CASRVGHFSGNTIYF.